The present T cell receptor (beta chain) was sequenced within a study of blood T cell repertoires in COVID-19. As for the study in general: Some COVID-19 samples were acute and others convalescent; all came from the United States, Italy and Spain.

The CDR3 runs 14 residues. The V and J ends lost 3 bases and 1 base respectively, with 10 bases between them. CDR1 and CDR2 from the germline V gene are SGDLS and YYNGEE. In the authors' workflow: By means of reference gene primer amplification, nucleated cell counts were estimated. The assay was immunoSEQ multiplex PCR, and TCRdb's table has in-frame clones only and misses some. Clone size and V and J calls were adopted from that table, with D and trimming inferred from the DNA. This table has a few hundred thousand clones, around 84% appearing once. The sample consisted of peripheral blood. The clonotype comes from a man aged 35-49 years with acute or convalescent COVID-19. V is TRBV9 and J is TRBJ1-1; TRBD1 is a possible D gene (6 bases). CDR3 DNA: TGTGCCAGCAGCGAGACAGGTACGAACACTGAAGCTTTCTTT. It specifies CASSETGTNTEAFF. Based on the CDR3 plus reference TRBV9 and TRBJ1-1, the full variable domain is DSGVTQTPKHLITATGQRVTLRCSPRSGDLSVYWYQQSLDQGLQFLIQYYNGEERAKGNILERFSAQQFPDLHSELNLSSLELGDSALYFCASSETGTNTEAFFGQGTRLTVV.